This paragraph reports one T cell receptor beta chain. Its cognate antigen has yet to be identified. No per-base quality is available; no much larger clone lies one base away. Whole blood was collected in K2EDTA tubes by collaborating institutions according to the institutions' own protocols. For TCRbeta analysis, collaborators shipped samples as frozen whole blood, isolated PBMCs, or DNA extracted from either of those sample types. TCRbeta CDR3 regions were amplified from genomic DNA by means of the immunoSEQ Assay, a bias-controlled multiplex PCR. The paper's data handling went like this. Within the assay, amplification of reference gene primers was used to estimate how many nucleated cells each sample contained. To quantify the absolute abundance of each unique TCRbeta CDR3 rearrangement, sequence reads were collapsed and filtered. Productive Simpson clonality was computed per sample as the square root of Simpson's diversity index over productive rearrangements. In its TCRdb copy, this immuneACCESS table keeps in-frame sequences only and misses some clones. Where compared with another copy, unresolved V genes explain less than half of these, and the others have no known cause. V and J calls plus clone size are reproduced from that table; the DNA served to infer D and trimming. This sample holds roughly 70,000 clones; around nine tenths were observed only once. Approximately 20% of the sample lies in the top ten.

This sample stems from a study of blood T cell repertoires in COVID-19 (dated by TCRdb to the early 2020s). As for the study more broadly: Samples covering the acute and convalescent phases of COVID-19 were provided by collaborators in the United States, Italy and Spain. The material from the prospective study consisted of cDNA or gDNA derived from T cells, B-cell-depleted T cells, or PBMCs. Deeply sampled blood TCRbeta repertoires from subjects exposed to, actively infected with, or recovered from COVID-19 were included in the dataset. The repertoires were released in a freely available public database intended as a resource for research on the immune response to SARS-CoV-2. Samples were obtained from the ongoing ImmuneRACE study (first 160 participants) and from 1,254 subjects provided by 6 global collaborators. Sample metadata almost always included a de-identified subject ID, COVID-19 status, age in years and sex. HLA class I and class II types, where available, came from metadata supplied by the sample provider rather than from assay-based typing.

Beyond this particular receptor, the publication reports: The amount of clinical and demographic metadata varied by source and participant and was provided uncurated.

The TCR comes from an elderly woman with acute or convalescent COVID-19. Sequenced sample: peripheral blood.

The CDR3 protein is CASSPGGSGNTIYF. The DNA is as follows: TGTGCCAGCAGCCCTGGGGGGTCTGGAAACACCATATATTTT. The receptor chain draws on TRBV7-3 and TRBJ1-3; the D region possibly corresponds to TRBD1 (5 bases align). From cysteine to phenylalanine, the CDR3 is 14 amino acids long. Only the CDR3 region is kept as DNA, spanning 42 bases read in frame from base 1. CDR1 and CDR2, looked up from the germline V gene, are SGHTA and FQGTGA. V loses 5 bases, J loses 1 base, and the germline ends lie 9 bases apart.